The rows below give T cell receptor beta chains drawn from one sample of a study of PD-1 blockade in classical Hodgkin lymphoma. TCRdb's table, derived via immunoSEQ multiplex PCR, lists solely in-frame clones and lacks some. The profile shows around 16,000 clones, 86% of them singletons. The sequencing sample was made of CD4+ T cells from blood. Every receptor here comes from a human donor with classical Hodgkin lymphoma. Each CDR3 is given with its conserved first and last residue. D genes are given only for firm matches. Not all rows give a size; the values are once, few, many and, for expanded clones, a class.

DNA: TGTGCCAGCAGCTTAGGTCTAACTTCTAGCACAGATACGCAGTATTTT; CDR3: CASSLGLTSSTDTQYF; size: NA; J: TRBJ2-3; D: NA; V: TRBV7-2
DNA: TGTGCCAGCAGACCGGACAGTGTATCTGGAAACACCATATATTTT; CDR3: CASRPDSVSGNTIYF; size: NA; J: TRBJ1-3; D: NA; V: TRBV7-2
DNA: TGCGCCAGCAGCCAAGATAGAGCCCCGACGGGGGAGACCCAGTACTTC; CDR3: CASSQDRAPTGETQYF; size: NA; J: TRBJ2-5; D: NA; V: TRBV4-3
DNA: TGCAGCGTCCGCCAAGGGGGGGGTAATGAAAAACTGTTTTTT; CDR3: CSVRQGGGNEKLFF; size: NA; J: TRBJ1-4; D: NA; V: TRBV29-1
DNA: TGCGCCAGCAGCTTGACCGGTTGGACAAACACTGAAGCTTTCTTT; CDR3: CASSLTGWTNTEAFF; size: NA; J: TRBJ1-1; D: NA; V: TRBV5-1
DNA: TGTGCCAGTAGTATCCCCCTTACAGGGGGGAACACTGAAGCTTTCTTT; CDR3: CASSIPLTGGNTEAFF; size: NA; J: TRBJ1-1; D: TRBD1; V: TRBV19
DNA: TGCAGCGTTGGTACGTCGACGGGGGTCCACTACGAGCAGTACTTC; CDR3: CSVGTSTGVHYEQYF; size: once; J: TRBJ2-7; D: NA; V: TRBV29-1
DNA: TGTGCCAGTAGTCCCACTAGCGGGAGGACCGGGGAGCTGTTTTTT; CDR3: CASSPTSGRTGELFF; size: few; J: TRBJ2-2; D: TRBD2; V: TRBV19
DNA: TGTGCCAGCAGCTTAGATAGCGGGAGGGGGACTTGGCAGTTCTTC; CDR3: CASSLDSGRGTWQFF; size: NA; J: TRBJ2-1; D: TRBD2; V: TRBV7-2
DNA: TGTGCCAGCGGGATCGGGCAGTTCAATCAGCCCCAGCATTTT; CDR3: CASGIGQFNQPQHF; size: NA; J: TRBJ1-5; D: NA; V: TRBV6-6
DNA: TGTGCCTGGGAGCAGGGTTCCAATGGCTACACCTTC; CDR3: CAWEQGSNGYTF; size: NA; J: TRBJ1-2; D: NA; V: TRBV30
DNA: TGTGCCAGCAGTGAAGCCTTGGTTGGGATCCTCCGAGGGAGCTATGGCTACACCTTC; CDR3: CASSEALVGILRGSYGYTF; size: NA; J: TRBJ1-2; D: NA; V: TRBV6-1
DNA: TGTGCCAGCAGCAGACCGGGACTAGCGGGAGGGCACGGTGAGCAGTTCTTC; CDR3: CASSRPGLAGGHGEQFF; size: NA; J: TRBJ2-1; D: TRBD2; V: TRBV5-4
DNA: TGTGCCAGCAGTCCGGGGGGGGACGGAATTAACTATGGCTACACCTTC; CDR3: CASSPGGDGINYGYTF; size: NA; J: TRBJ1-2; D: NA; V: TRBV28
DNA: TGTGCCAGCAGTCGACAGGGCGCGAACACCGGGGAGCTGTTTTTT; CDR3: CASSRQGANTGELFF; size: NA; J: TRBJ2-2; D: TRBD1; V: TRBV25-1
DNA: TGTGCCAGCAGCTCCGGACAGCCGGGCGGAGAGACCCAGTACTTC; CDR3: CASSSGQPGGETQYF; size: few; J: TRBJ2-5; D: NA; V: TRBV7-3
DNA: TGTGCCAGCACCTCTACTAGCGGATCCTACGAGCAGTACTTC; CDR3: CASTSTSGSYEQYF; size: NA; J: TRBJ2-7; D: TRBD2; V: TRBV7-9
DNA: TGTGCCAGCAGCTTAGTTCCGGACAGGGGCTATGGCTACACCTTC; CDR3: CASSLVPDRGYGYTF; size: NA; J: TRBJ1-2; D: TRBD1; V: TRBV7-2
DNA: TGCGCCAGCAGCCAAGGGCGGGTAGCGGGATACACCGGGGAGCTGTTTTTT; CDR3: CASSQGRVAGYTGELFF; size: once; J: TRBJ2-2; D: TRBD2; V: TRBV4-1
DNA: TGTGCCAGCAGCTTAGGACAGGGACCAGGAGGCTACACCTTC; CDR3: CASSLGQGPGGYTF; size: NA; J: TRBJ1-2; D: TRBD1; V: TRBV7-8
DNA: TGTGCCAGCAGGATGATAGGGGGAGGTCAGCCCCAGCATTTT; CDR3: CASRMIGGGQPQHF; size: NA; J: TRBJ1-5; D: NA; V: TRBV6-5
DNA: TGTGCCAGTAGTGGGGACAGGCAATTATACAATGAGCAGTTCTTC; CDR3: CASSGDRQLYNEQFF; size: NA; J: TRBJ2-1; D: TRBD1; V: TRBV19
DNA: TGTGCCAGCAGTTACTCCCGTTCCTACGAGCAGTACTTC; CDR3: CASSYSRSYEQYF; size: NA; J: TRBJ2-7; D: NA; V: TRBV6-6
DNA: TGTGCCAGCAGCTTGGAGGGGACACTATCAAGCACAGATACGCAGTATTTT; CDR3: CASSLEGTLSSTDTQYF; size: NA; J: TRBJ2-3; D: NA; V: TRBV5-8
DNA: TGCGCCAGCAGCCAACAGAGGGGTGAGCAGTTCTTC; CDR3: CASSQQRGEQFF; size: NA; J: TRBJ2-1; D: NA; V: TRBV4-3
DNA: TGTGCCAGCAGTCCCCAAGCCGGGGCCGGATCCCAGCATTTT; CDR3: CASSPQAGAGSQHF; size: NA; J: TRBJ1-5; D: NA; V: TRBV28
DNA: TGTGCCAGTAGACCCGACAGTGATAATTCACCCCTCCACTTT; CDR3: CASRPDSDNSPLHF; size: NA; J: TRBJ1-6; D: NA; V: TRBV19
DNA: TGTGCCAGCAGTGATGGGATCACAGCTTTCTTT; CDR3: CASSDGITAFF; size: few; J: TRBJ1-1; D: NA; V: TRBV25-1
DNA: TGTGCCAGCAGCCTATCTAAGGACCGCAATGAGCAGTTCTTC; CDR3: CASSLSKDRNEQFF; size: NA; J: TRBJ2-1; D: NA; V: TRBV11-1
DNA: TGTGCCAGCAGCCGGGGGGACGGGTTGAAGCCCCAGCATTTT; CDR3: CASSRGDGLKPQHF; size: NA; J: TRBJ1-5; D: NA; V: TRBV6-6
DNA: TGTGCCAGTAGTCTCCACAGGGGGACACGGAATGAGCAGTTCTTC; CDR3: CASSLHRGTRNEQFF; size: few; J: TRBJ2-1; D: TRBD1; V: TRBV19
DNA: TGCAGCGTTATGAGGAACAATGGCTACACCTTC; CDR3: CSVMRNNGYTF; size: NA; J: TRBJ1-2; D: NA; V: TRBV29-1
DNA: TGTGCCAGCAGCTTGGGCCCTCCCCCCTACGAGCAGTACTTC; CDR3: CASSLGPPPYEQYF; size: NA; J: TRBJ2-7; D: NA; V: TRBV7-6
DNA: TGTGCCAGCAGTCAACTGGGGCAAGTAGTCTGGGGCTACACCTTC; CDR3: CASSQLGQVVWGYTF; size: once; J: TRBJ1-2; D: NA; V: TRBV28
DNA: TGCGCCAGCAGCTTGGCTCTAACTAGCGGGAGAAATGAGCAGTTCTTC; CDR3: CASSLALTSGRNEQFF; size: NA; J: TRBJ2-1; D: TRBD2; V: TRBV5-1
DNA: TGCGCCAGCAGCCAATTGGCGGGAGGGCCCAACGAGCAGTACTTC; CDR3: CASSQLAGGPNEQYF; size: NA; J: TRBJ2-7; D: TRBD2; V: TRBV4-1
DNA: TGTGCCAGTAGTGCGACTAGCGCTAAAGGTGACTACGAGCAGTACTTC; CDR3: CASSATSAKGDYEQYF; size: NA; J: TRBJ2-7; D: TRBD2; V: TRBV19
DNA: TGTGCCAGTAGGACAGGGGACACCGGGGAGCTGTTTTTT; CDR3: CASRTGDTGELFF; size: NA; J: TRBJ2-2; D: TRBD1; V: TRBV6-5
DNA: TGTGCCAGCAGTGAAAAGACCTCGCCAGGGCTTGCGGCTTTCTTT; CDR3: CASSEKTSPGLAAFF; size: once; J: TRBJ1-1; D: NA; V: TRBV2